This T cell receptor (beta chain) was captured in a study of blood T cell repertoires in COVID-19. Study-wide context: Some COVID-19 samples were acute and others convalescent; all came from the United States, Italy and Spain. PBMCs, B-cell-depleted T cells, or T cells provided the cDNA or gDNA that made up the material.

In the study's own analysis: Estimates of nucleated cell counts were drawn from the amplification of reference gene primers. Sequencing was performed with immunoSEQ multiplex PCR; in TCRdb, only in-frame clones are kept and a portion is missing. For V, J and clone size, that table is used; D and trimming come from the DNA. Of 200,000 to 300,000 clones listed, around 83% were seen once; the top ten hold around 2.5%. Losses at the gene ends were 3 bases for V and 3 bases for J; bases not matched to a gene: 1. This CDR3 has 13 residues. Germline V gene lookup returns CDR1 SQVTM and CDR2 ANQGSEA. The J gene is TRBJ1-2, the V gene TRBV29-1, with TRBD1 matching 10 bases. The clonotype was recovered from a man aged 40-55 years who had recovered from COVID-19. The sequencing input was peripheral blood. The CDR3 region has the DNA TGCAGCGTTGAGGGACAGGGGTACTATGGCTACACCTTC. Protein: CSVEGQGYYGYTF.